This entry features one T cell receptor beta chain sequence. The data are from a study of blood T cell repertoires in COVID-19. Study details: Whether acute or convalescent, the COVID-19 samples came from the United States, Italy and Spain. The cDNA or gDNA used as material had been derived from T cells, B-cell-depleted T cells, or PBMCs.

Under the authors' procedure: Amplification of reference gene primers provided the estimated nucleated cell counts. Here immunoSEQ multiplex PCR was the method, and the copy in TCRdb shows in-frame clones only, minus some. The D gene and trimming were derived from the DNA, and the V and J assignments and clone size from that table. Here the sample spans tens of thousands of clones, around 83% being singletons. The CDR3 spans 14 residues. The V end was cut by 6 bases, the J end by 1 base, with 13 bases between. The germline CDR1 and CDR2 sequences are MNHEY and SVGAGI. This TCR was sampled from a man between 50 and 59 years old with acute or convalescent COVID-19. The sample taken for sequencing was peripheral blood. This sequence joins TRBV6-5 and TRBJ2-7, with a weak D call TRBD2 (5 bases). The CDR3, as DNA: TGTGCCAGCAGCAACCCGACGGGGTCCTACGAGCAGTACTTC. Residues: CASSNPTGSYEQYF.